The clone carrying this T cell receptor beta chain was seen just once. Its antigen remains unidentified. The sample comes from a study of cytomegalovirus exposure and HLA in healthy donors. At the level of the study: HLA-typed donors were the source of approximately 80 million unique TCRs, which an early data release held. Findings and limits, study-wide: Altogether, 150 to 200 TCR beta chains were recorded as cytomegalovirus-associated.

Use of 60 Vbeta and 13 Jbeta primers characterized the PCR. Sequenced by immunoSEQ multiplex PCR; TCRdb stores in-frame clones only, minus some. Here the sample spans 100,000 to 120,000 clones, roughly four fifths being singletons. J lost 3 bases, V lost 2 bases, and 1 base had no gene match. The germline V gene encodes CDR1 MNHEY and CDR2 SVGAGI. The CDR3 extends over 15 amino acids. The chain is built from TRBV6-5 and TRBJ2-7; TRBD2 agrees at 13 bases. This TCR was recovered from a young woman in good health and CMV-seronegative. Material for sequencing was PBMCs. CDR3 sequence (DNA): TGTGCCAGCAGTTACGGACTAGCGGGAGACTACGAGCAGTACTTC. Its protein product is CASSYGLAGDYEQYF.